A single sample is the source of the 9 T cell receptor beta chains below, sequenced in a study of human T cells and chemical hapten exposure. TCRdb redid the calling of the RACE reads with MiXCR, one entry per CDR3 protein. The profile covers 65,000 to 100,000 distinct CDR3 sequences, with around 6.7% appearing a single time and 1% to 1.5% taken by the ten largest. The time point is: patch test 2, 6 weeks after DPC sensitization. Treatment meaning: therapeutic diphenylcyclopropenone sensitization with weekly scalp DPC. The sample consisted of whole blood, taken in connection with sensitization to the hapten diphenylcyclopropenone (DPC). All receptors derive from a woman aged 25-40 years with alopecia areata. Some clones in this sample may be carry-over from other donors' samples.

This clonotype showed up just a few times. The chain recombines TRBV6-1 with TRBJ2-3, with D possibly called TRBD1 or TRBD2 (5 bases each). The germline V gene has CDR1 MNHNS and CDR2 SASEGT. The CDR3 is made up of 14 amino acids. V was cut by 4 bases and J by 4 bases, with 12 bases left in between. CDR3 in amino acids: CASSGQRTADTQYF. CDR3 coding DNA: TGTGCCAGCAGTGGACAGCGGACCGCAGATACGCAGTATTTT.

This clonotype was detected ten times or more. V usage is TRBV7-9 and J usage is TRBJ2-5, with D possibly TRBD1 on 7 matching bases. The CDR3 has 16 residues. With 5 bases removed from V and 1 base from J, the gap between germline ends came to 17 bases. Germline V gives CDR1 SEHNR, CDR2 FQNEAQ (reference sequence). The DNA for the CDR3 is TGTGCCAGCAGCCCCAGGGGGGCGGAGAGCCAAGAGACCCAGTACTTC. Translation: CASSPRGAESQETQYF.

This clonotype appeared many times. The chain uses TRBV27 and TRBJ1-6; D uncertain. The CDR3 loop spans 15 amino acids. Germline CDR1 and CDR2: MNHEY and SMNVEV (reference sequence). Trimming removed 2 bases from V and 10 bases from J, with 15 bases in between. CDR3 sequence (DNA): TGTGCCAGCAGTTTAGATCCGGGGTTGCGCTCACCCCTCCACTTT. Encoded protein: CASSLDPGLRSPLHF.

The rearrangement links TRBV5-6 to TRBJ1-1; 7 bases are shared with TRBD1. V shed 6 bases and J 8 bases; nucleotides not matched to a gene: 13. The CDR3 length is 14 residues. From germline, CDR1 is SGHDT and CDR2 YYEEEE. CDR3 in DNA: TGTGCCAGCAACGAGGGACAGAAGGAGACGGAAGCTTTCTTT. Protein: CASNEGQKETEAFF.

This clonotype was recorded at least ten times. This chain uses TRBV29-1 with TRBJ2-6; D not certain. Germline-derived CDR1 and CDR2 are SQVTM and ANQGSEA. Deletions cut 4 bases from V and 0 bases from J, with 7 bases between. This CDR3 spans 14 amino acids. The CDR3 protein is CSVANYSGANVLTF. The CDR3 nucleotides read TGCAGCGTTGCCAATTACTCTGGGGCCAACGTCCTGACTTTC.

Ten or more counts support this clonotype. This sequence joins TRBV30 and TRBJ1-1; maybe TRBD1 (5 bases). Germline CDR1 is GTSNPN and CDR2 is SVGIG (reference sequence). CDR3 length equals 12 residues. V lost 3 bases and J 1 base, leaving 6 bases between the germline ends. This CDR3 is CAWRQENTEAFF. The CDR3 region has the DNA TGTGCCTGGAGACAGGAGAACACTGAAGCTTTCTTT. The variable domain in full, completed from reference TRBV30 and TRBJ1-1, reads SQTIHQWPATLVQPVGSPLSLECTVEGTSNPNLYWYRQAAGRGLQLLFYSVGIGQISSEVPQNLSASRPQDRQFILSSKKLLLSDSGFYLCAWRQENTEAFFGQGTRLTVV.

Ten or more counts support this clonotype. The V gene is TRBV20-1, the J gene TRBJ2-2; TRBD1 matches 9 bases. Germline CDR1 DFQATT, CDR2 SNEGSKA (reference sequence). The CDR3 is 13 amino acids. J lost 4 bases, V lost 6 bases, and 3 bases had no gene match. The CDR3 reads CSAPGQGTGELFF. The CDR3 nucleotides are TGCAGTGCCCCGGGACAGGGCACCGGGGAGCTGTTTTTT.

The sample holds many counts of this clonotype. The chain employs TRBV15 and TRBJ1-4; TRBD1 matches at 7 bases. The V gene end was trimmed by 3 bases and the J gene end by 7 bases; junction bases not matched to a gene: 8. The length of the CDR3 is 15 residues. Germline V gives CDR1 LNHNV, CDR2 YYDKDF (reference sequence). CDR3 nucleotide sequence: TGTGCCACCAGCAGTGACGGACAGGCGGGTGAAAAACTGTTTTTT. This sequence encodes CATSSDGQAGEKLFF. Full variable domain (missing parts from reference TRBV15 and TRBJ1-4): DAMVIQNPRYQVTQFGKPVTLSCSQTLNHNVMYWYQQKSSQAPKLLFHYYDKDFNNEADTPDNFQSRRPNTSFCFLDIRSPGLGDTAMYLCATSSDGQAGEKLFFGSGTQLSVL.

The table lists this clonotype with many counts. The chain recombines TRBV20-1 with TRBJ1-3; D is unresolved. V dropped 5 bases and J dropped 3 bases, with 14 bases sitting between them. The CDR3 totals 14 residues. The V gene's germline CDR1 is DFQATT and CDR2 SNEGSKA (reference sequence). CDR3 in amino acids: CSAGGRVNGNTIYF. CDR3 DNA: TGCAGTGCTGGAGGGAGGGTAAATGGAAACACCATATATTTT.